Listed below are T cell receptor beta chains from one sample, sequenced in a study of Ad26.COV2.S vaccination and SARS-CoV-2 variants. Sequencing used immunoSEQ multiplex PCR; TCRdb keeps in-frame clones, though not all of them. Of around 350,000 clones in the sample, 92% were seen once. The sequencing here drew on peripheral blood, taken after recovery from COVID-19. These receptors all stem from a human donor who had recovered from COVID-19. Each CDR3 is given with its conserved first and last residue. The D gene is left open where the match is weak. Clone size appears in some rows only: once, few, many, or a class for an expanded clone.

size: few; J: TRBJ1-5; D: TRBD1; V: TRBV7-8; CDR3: CASSEDAGTGGRNQPQHF; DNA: TGTGCCAGCAGCGAAGACGCCGGGACAGGGGGCAGAAATCAGCCCCAGCATTTT
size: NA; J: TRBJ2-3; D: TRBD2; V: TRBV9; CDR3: CASSVGPRLAGATDTQYF; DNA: TGTGCCAGCAGCGTAGGACCCCGACTAGCGGGGGCCACAGATACGCAGTATTTT
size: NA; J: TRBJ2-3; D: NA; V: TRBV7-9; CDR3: CASSLGRASTDTQYF; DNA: TGTGCCAGCAGCTTAGGCAGAGCATCCACAGATACGCAGTATTTT
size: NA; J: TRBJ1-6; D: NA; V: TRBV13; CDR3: CASSSAVYNSPLHF; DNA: TGTGCCAGCTCATCGGCAGTGTATAATTCACCCCTCCACTTT
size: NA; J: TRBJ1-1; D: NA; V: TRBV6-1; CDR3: CASSMQVGDTEAFF; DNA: TGTGCCAGCAGTATGCAGGTTGGTGACACTGAAGCTTTCTTT
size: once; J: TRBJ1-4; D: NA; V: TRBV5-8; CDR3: CASSFGSLSRGEKLFF; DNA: TGTGCCAGCAGCTTCGGGTCCCTCTCGCGGGGTGAAAAACTGTTTTTT
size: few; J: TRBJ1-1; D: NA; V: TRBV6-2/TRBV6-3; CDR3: CASSSRAEAFF; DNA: TGTGCCAGCAGTTCGAGGGCTGAAGCTTTCTTT
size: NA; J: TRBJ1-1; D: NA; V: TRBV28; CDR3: CASSLFPYSTEAFF; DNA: TGTGCCAGCAGTTTATTTCCTTACTCCACTGAAGCTTTCTTT
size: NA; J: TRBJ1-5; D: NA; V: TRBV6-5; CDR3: CASSKSSNQPQHF; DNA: TGTGCCAGCAGTAAGTCTAGCAATCAGCCCCAGCATTTT
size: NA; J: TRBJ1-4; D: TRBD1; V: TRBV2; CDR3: CASRETGYEKLFF; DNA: TGTGCCAGCAGAGAGACAGGGTATGAAAAACTGTTTTTT